This T cell receptor beta chain was observed in a study of response to subunit inactivated influenza vaccine. TCRdb re-analysed the RT-PCR reads in MiXCR, keeping a single row per CDR3 protein. The repertoire holds 630,000 or so distinct CDR3 sequences, with about a sixth as singletons. As for this clonotype: The antigen is not known.

Study conclusions and caveats: Seasonal influenza vaccination, on each occasion, was suggested by the authors to recruit few new T cells.

V lost 7 bases and J lost 5; bases outside the gene matches: 13. This CDR3 has 17 amino acids. Germline CDR1 reads ENHRY; CDR2 reads SYGVKD. The receptor was isolated from a man aged 50 to 59 who received an inactivated influenza vaccine. The chain has TRBV10-3 and TRBJ2-1; 11 bases map to TRBD1. The sequencing used PBMCs from blood, collected about 11 days after vaccination. The DNA of the CDR3 is TGTGCCATCACCTCGAGGGGACAGGGGGTTTCTCACAATGAGCAGTTCTTC. This translates into CAITSRGQGVSHNEQFF.